This T cell receptor beta chain was sequenced in a study of T cells after yellow fever vaccination. Study observations and caveats: Most clones from primary vaccination were detected again post-booster (roughly 95% CD4, more than 85% CD8).

This clonotype has just a few counts. Its specificity is not known. Template switching by 5'RACE produced TCR cDNA, adding a universal primer site and UMIs. Using its own MiXCR run on the 5' RACE reads, TCRdb lists one record per CDR3 protein. This sample has about 340,000 distinct CDR3 sequences, with around 12% found just once. Deletions cut 6 bases from V and 9 bases from J, with 15 bases between. The CDR3 sequence is 14 residues long. Germline values: CDR1 LGHDT, CDR2 YNNKEL (reference sequence). The TCR originated in a man aged 18 to 29 who received the YFV17D yellow fever vaccine. The V gene is TRBV3-1, the J gene TRBJ1-6; the D gene is possibly TRBD1 (6 bases). The sequencing used CD4+ T cells sorted from PBMCs, collected 15 days after the yellow fever booster vaccination. CDR3 protein: CASSHPGVSSPLHF. The CDR3 nucleotides read TGTGCCAGCAGTCACCCAGGGGTTTCTTCACCCCTCCACTTT.